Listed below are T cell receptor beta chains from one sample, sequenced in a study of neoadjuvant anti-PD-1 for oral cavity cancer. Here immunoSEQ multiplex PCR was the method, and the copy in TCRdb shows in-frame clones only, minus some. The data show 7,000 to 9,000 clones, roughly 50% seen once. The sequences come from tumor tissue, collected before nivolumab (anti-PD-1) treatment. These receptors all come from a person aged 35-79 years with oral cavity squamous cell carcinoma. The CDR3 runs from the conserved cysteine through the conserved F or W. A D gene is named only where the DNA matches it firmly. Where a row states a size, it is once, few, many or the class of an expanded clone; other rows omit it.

CASSQDRLAGDKYF | TGCGCCAGCAGCCAAGATCGGCTAGCGGGAGATAAGTACTTC | TRBD2 | - | TRBJ2-7 | TRBV4-1
CASSLSGAVWSEKLFF | TGTGCCAGCAGTTTATCGGGTGCGGTTTGGAGTGAAAAACTGTTTTTT | - | once | TRBJ1-4 | TRBV27
CASSPGLSTDTQYF | TGTGCCAGCAGCCCGGGGCTTTCCACAGATACGCAGTATTTT | - | - | TRBJ2-3 | TRBV5-4
CASSVEGQGGRNEQFF | TGTGCCAGCAGTGTGGAGGGACAGGGAGGTAGGAATGAGCAGTTCTTC | TRBD1 | - | TRBJ2-1 | TRBV6-4
CASSHGQLNQPQHF | TGTGCCAGCAGCCACGGACAGCTAAATCAGCCCCAGCATTTT | - | few | TRBJ1-5 | TRBV6-1
CASSYLRDSGRENEQYF | TGTGCCAGCAGTTACCTCCGGGATAGCGGGAGGGAAAACGAGCAGTACTTC | TRBD2 | - | TRBJ2-7 | TRBV28
CASSQGTHHNYGYTF | TGTGCCAGCAGCCAAGGGACTCATCACAACTATGGCTACACCTTC | - | - | TRBJ1-2 | TRBV27
CASSPPTDEQFF | TGTGCCAGCAGCCCCCCGACGGATGAGCAGTTCTTC | - | medium-sized | TRBJ2-1 | TRBV7-6
CASSLGRGPGYTF | TGTGCCAGCAGCTTAGGCAGGGGGCCGGGCTACACCTTC | TRBD1 | - | TRBJ1-2 | TRBV5-6
CSSGDPYEQYF | TGCAGTTCCGGTGACCCCTACGAGCAGTACTTC | - | few | TRBJ2-7 | TRBV20-1
CASSPGLAGALHTDTQYF | TGTGCCAGCAGTCCCGGACTAGCGGGAGCCCTACACACAGATACGCAGTATTTT | TRBD2 | - | TRBJ2-3 | TRBV11-2
CSAPDYGYTF | TGCAGTGCGCCGGACTATGGCTACACCTTC | - | few | TRBJ1-2 | TRBV20-1
CASSLGAGDGYTF | TGTGCCAGCAGCTTAGGGGCCGGGGATGGCTACACCTTC | - | few | TRBJ1-2 | TRBV11-3
CASSLETGVEQPQHF | TGTGCCAGCAGCCTCGAAACAGGGGTTGAACAGCCCCAGCATTTT | TRBD1 | large | TRBJ1-5 | TRBV7-6
CASRLAQGIGNQPQHF | TGTGCCAGTAGGCTGGCTCAGGGCATAGGCAATCAGCCCCAGCATTTT | - | - | TRBJ1-5 | TRBV19
CASRVSSYNEQFF | TGTGCCAGCAGGGTAAGCTCCTACAATGAGCAGTTCTTC | - | - | TRBJ2-1 | TRBV6-5
CASSKGEGGSGANVLTF | TGTGCCAGCAGCAAAGGGGAAGGGGGCTCCGGGGCCAACGTCCTGACTTTC | - | - | TRBJ2-6 | TRBV21-1
CASSLPRDANTGELFF | TGTGCCAGCAGTTTGCCCCGGGACGCAAACACCGGGGAGCTGTTTTTT | - | - | TRBJ2-2 | TRBV28
CASSRGTQEKLFF | TGTGCCAGCAGCCGAGGGACTCAGGAAAAACTGTTTTTT | - | few | TRBJ1-4 | TRBV7-9
CASSEGGGSYNEQFF | TGTGCCAGCAGTGAAGGTGGCGGGAGTTACAATGAGCAGTTCTTC | TRBD2 | once | TRBJ2-1 | TRBV6-1
CASSALAGNIYEQFF | TGTGCCAGCAGCGCCCTAGCGGGAAATATCTATGAGCAGTTCTTC | TRBD2 | few | TRBJ2-1 | TRBV14
CAWSVPQAREKLFF | TGTGCCTGGAGTGTACCACAGGCGAGAGAAAAACTGTTTTTT | - | - | TRBJ1-4 | TRBV30
CASSAGIGYEQYF | TGTGCCAGTAGTGCGGGGATCGGCTACGAGCAGTACTTC | - | - | TRBJ2-7 | TRBV19
CASRTSDKNIQYF | TGTGCCAGTAGAACTAGCGATAAAAACATTCAGTACTTC | TRBD2 | - | TRBJ2-4 | TRBV19
CASKEAPSYNEQFF | TGTGCCAGCAAGGAGGCCCCCTCCTACAATGAGCAGTTCTTC | - | - | TRBJ2-1 | TRBV2
CASRDRGRGQETQYF | TGTGCCAGCAGAGACAGGGGACGGGGCCAAGAGACCCAGTACTTC | TRBD1 | - | TRBJ2-5 | TRBV6-6
CASSDPSELSGNTIYF | TGCGCCAGCAGTGACCCCTCGGAGCTCTCTGGAAACACCATATATTTT | - | - | TRBJ1-3 | TRBV10-1
CTTSRETGKETQYF | TGTACCACCAGCAGAGAAACGGGCAAAGAGACCCAGTACTTC | - | - | TRBJ2-5 | TRBV15
CASRPVKVLSYEQYF | TGTGCCAGCAGACCAGTAAAGGTTCTCTCCTACGAGCAGTACTTC | - | - | TRBJ2-7 | TRBV28
CAWNAEIPEAFF | TGTGCCTGGAACGCCGAGATCCCTGAAGCTTTCTTT | - | - | TRBJ1-1 | TRBV30
CASSWGTAERQETQYF | TGTGCCAGCAGCTGGGGCACAGCGGAGCGCCAAGAGACCCAGTACTTC | - | - | TRBJ2-5 | TRBV7-9
CASSSDSGLAGGMAGANVLTF | TGTGCCAGCAGTTCGGATTCGGGACTAGCGGGAGGGATGGCCGGGGCCAACGTCCTGACTTTC | TRBD2 | - | TRBJ2-6 | TRBV2
CASSQGQQGVGYGYTF | TGTGCCAGCAGCCAAGGGCAACAGGGGGTTGGCTATGGCTACACCTTC | TRBD1 | once | TRBJ1-2 | TRBV14
CATSRGPPGQINYNEQFF | TGTGCCACCAGCAGAGGCCCCCCGGGACAAATTAACTACAATGAGCAGTTCTTC | - | large | TRBJ2-1 | TRBV15
CAWSGVTNEKLFF | TGTGCCTGGAGTGGAGTAACTAATGAAAAACTGTTTTTT | - | few | TRBJ1-4 | TRBV30
CASSIRGSGGNNTEAFF | TGTGCCAGTAGTATCCGGGGGTCAGGTGGTAATAACACTGAAGCTTTCTTT | - | once | TRBJ1-1 | TRBV19
CASSLGRDNSYNEQFF | TGTGCCAGCAGTTTAGGGCGAGATAACTCCTACAATGAGCAGTTCTTC | - | - | TRBJ2-1 | TRBV27
CASSYAISGTYGYTF | TGTGCCAGCAGTTATGCTATTTCAGGGACCTATGGCTACACCTTC | - | - | TRBJ1-2 | TRBV6-5
CASSLISSGATDTQYF | TGTGCCAGCAGTTTAATCTCTAGCGGAGCCACAGATACGCAGTATTTT | TRBD2 | few | TRBJ2-3 | TRBV27
CASSSKDFTYEQYF | TGTGCCAGCAGCTCAAAGGACTTTACCTACGAGCAGTACTTC | - | - | TRBJ2-7 | TRBV11-2
CASRGSPHYNEQFF | TGTGCCAGCAGGGGGTCCCCCCACTACAATGAGCAGTTCTTC | - | - | TRBJ2-1 | TRBV6-5
CASSYSSWGFNQPQHF | TGTGCCAGCAGTTACTCGAGTTGGGGATTCAATCAGCCCCAGCATTTT | - | few | TRBJ1-5 | TRBV6-6